Described below is a single T cell receptor (beta chain) sequence and its context. This clone was seen just once. No antigen is known for it. The input lacks base qualities; no much larger clone sits a single base away. Taken from the germline V gene (reference sequence), the CDR1 and CDR2 loops are MNHEY and SMNVEV. From its cysteine to its phenylalanine, the CDR3 spans 15 amino acids. Of the read, only the CDR3 DNA is kept; its 45 bases are in frame from base 1. The germline ends are 13 bases apart after V is trimmed by 0 bases and J by 5 bases. The cohort consisted of 666 healthy bone marrow donors. Cohort members were all nominally healthy when sampled, although unrecorded immune exposures were likely present. The donor tested CMV seronegative, placing the donor among the 350 or so seronegative members of the cohort. Every donor gave a peripheral blood sample, and the peripheral blood mononuclear cells from that sample were used for TCR beta sequencing. Genomic DNA was extracted from the blood cell samples with the Qiagen DNeasy Blood Extraction Kit.

The source of the sample is a study of cytomegalovirus exposure and HLA in healthy donors listed by TCRdb under 2017. Background on the whole study: An earlier analysis of more than 550 of the donors reported 276 Gb of sequence data and 90 million to 120 million unique TCR beta sequences obtained from around 180 million T cells. A later genetic analysis used genome-wide SNP genotypes for about 65% of the 666 donors, treating that subset as a discovery cohort. Rather than drawing on any new phenotypic data, the later analysis identified candidate immune exposures from TCR beta sequences and the way those sequences occurred across donors. To study patterns of TCR occurrence, a later analysis re-analyzed previously published TCR beta repertoires from around 670 donors and added high-resolution HLA genotyping. The number of donors typed differed by locus, with 629-630 for A, B, C, DRB1 and DQB1, 522 for DQA1, 600 to 610 for DPA1, and 472 for DPB1. All discovery cohort repertoires had been generated on a single sequencing platform. In an earlier analysis of several hundred of the donors, high-throughput TCR beta sequencing was used to judge whether each TCR beta V gene segment behaved as functional or pseudogenic. Using immunosequencing, the study profiled T cell repertoires from 550 to 750 subjects and related those repertoires to cytomegalovirus serostatus. In addition to the first cohort of 666 subjects, a separate validation cohort of approximately 110 different subjects was used. Donor age, sex, ethnicity and CMV serostatus were compiled alongside the repertoire data. Among roughly 400 genotyped donors of the cohort, an average of about 240,000 unique TCR beta nucleotide sequences were sequenced per donor, 15% to 20% of them non-productive. Of the roughly 410 genotyped donors, roughly 76% were placed in the genetic ancestry cluster associated with self-reported Caucasian donors. Both class I and class II loci were covered by HLA typing, at four-digit resolution. About 310 gigabases of sequencing data and approximately 84 million unique TCR sequences were included in an early release covering about 700 HLA-typed donors. A few DR-DQ haplotypes were treated as single units for association and clustering because of strong linkage in the cohort. High-throughput TCR immunosequencing, statistical association of individual TCRs with disease status, and machine learning were combined to predict cytomegalovirus infection status. The study was designed to test whether signatures of past pathogen exposure could be identified by cataloging public T cell receptors.

The protocol used for the library was the immunoSEQ multiplex PCR assay. A mixture of 60 forward primers for TCR Vbeta segments and 13 reverse primers for TCR Jbeta segments was used in the multiplex PCR. The CDR3 region of rearranged TCR beta genes was amplified from genomic DNA by a multiplex PCR assay. Amplified TCR beta libraries were sequenced as 87-base-pair reads on the Illumina HiSeq System. Per the authors' processing: In a later analysis, tens of millions of unique TCR beta chains were counted across the 666 repertoires, and about 10 million of these chains were shared by at least two donors. Raw reads were error-corrected and collapsed into unique sequences by a nearest-neighbor algorithm in which closely related sequences were merged to remove PCR and sequencing errors. V, D and J gene segments were assigned by aligning CDR3 sequences to IMGT reference sequences. For a sequence to be retained, a match of at least six nucleotides was required to both a V gene segment and a J gene segment. Rearrangements were called productive when the CDR3 lacked stop codons and stayed in frame with V and J; all others were non-productive. Following IMGT convention, CDR3 was defined as the stretch from the second conserved V-encoded cysteine up to the conserved J-encoded phenylalanine. In an earlier analysis of around 600 of the donors, sequences lacking an unambiguous match to a single V gene segment were excluded. An earlier analysis of approximately 590 of the donors called V segments functional above 56.7% productive rearrangements and segregating when the between-donor standard deviation exceeded 5%. A statistical classification framework was built for diagnosing cytomegalovirus status from the catalog of TCR beta chain sequences. In a later analysis, TCR nucleotide sequences were compared against IMGT/GENE-DB human TR gene sequences so that V and J genes could be assigned. The TCRdist pipeline was used in a later analysis to assign CDR3 sequences and most-parsimonious VDJ recombination scenarios. In a later analysis, each TCR beta chain was defined by its CDR3 amino acid sequence together with its V-gene family, and reads without a unique V-gene family were excluded. In a later analysis, a few hundred highly shared, low-generation-probability nucleotide sequences were removed to address suspected cross-contamination and a sequencing artifact. In a later analysis, a clonal expansion index for each public chain was calculated from normalized within-repertoire ranks of inferred template counts. In a later analysis, generation probabilities were computed using a VDJ recombination model fitted to out-of-frame rearrangements, and the results were checked against IGoR. A later analysis scored TCR-TCR, TCR-HLA and TCR-CMV co-occurrence with hypergeometric tests, applying a repertoire-size bias correction to TCR pairs. To estimate false discovery rates, a later analysis permuted the HLA or CMV assignments 20 times. A later analysis grouped co-occurring TCRs with DBSCAN, adding TCRdist sequence similarity when clustering within HLA-allele-positive subsets. Repertoires with fewer than 30,000 or more than 120,000 public chains, plus five repertoires with anomalous nucleotide sharing, were excluded from co-occurrence clustering. In its TCRdb copy, this immuneACCESS table keeps in-frame sequences only and misses some clones. Where compared with another copy, unresolved V genes explain less than half of these, and the others have no known cause. V, J and clone size are taken as reported in that table, and D and trimming were inferred from the DNA itself. This sample lists 70,000 or so clones; around 61% were detected once. Of the sample, around 3% is held by the ten largest clones.

Overall study results and their limits: Broadly in line with IMGT annotations, most TCR beta V segments showed up in productive rearrangements about 87% or about 30% of the time in an earlier analysis of 587 of the donors. In a later genetic analysis, a missense DCLRE1C variant was associated with V-gene and J-gene trimming of TCR beta chains, and the association was replicated in an independent cohort. A group of highly shared sequence variants was considered likely to be a technical artifact of the sequencing pipeline. In a later analysis, HLA-associated TCR beta chains were found to be more clonally expanded and to have lower generation probabilities than equally common non-associated chains. According to a later analysis, most CMV-associated TCR beta chains appeared to be HLA-restricted, and the HLA associations seemed to be driven largely by CMV exposure. Because counts were too low, roughly 17 rarely observed V segments, including chromosome 9 orphons, were left out of the earlier analysis of about 620 of the donors. Cytomegalovirus status was reported to be diagnosed by the classifier with high specificity and sensitivity in both the original and validation cohorts. Several of the top co-occurrence clusters appeared to be linked to parvovirus B19, influenza, CMV and Epstein-Barr virus, according to a later analysis. A later analysis associated 16,951 TCR beta sequences with specific HLA alleles at a false discovery rate of 0.05. Compared with the 666-donor mean, donors in an Asian-associated ancestry cluster had fewer N-insertions in productive TCRs, according to a later genetic analysis. Some IMGT-functional V segments, including TRBV6-2 and TRBV6-3, could not be told apart with the 87-base-pair reads, so those segments were excluded. Correlated functional status among segregating V segments might be attributable to linkage disequilibrium, but an unknown experimental factor could not be ruled out. Because HLA typing was unavailable for some donors at each locus, only the typed subset was used in association tests. In a later analysis, the rate of TCR association differed among HLA loci, with DRB1 alleles having the most associated TCRs and HLA-C alleles having the fewest. Assigning TCR associations to individual alleles was difficult when HLA alleles, especially DR and DQ, strongly co-occurred. Only TCR beta chains were sequenced in this cohort, and the absence of alpha or paired-chain data limited detectable features. CMV serostatus was the only immune exposure information available for the cohort. The study listed 170 or so TCR beta chains as associated with cytomegalovirus. Three of the identified cytomegalovirus-associated TCR beta chains were confirmed in vitro to be specific for cytomegalovirus antigens. A further reported finding was that TCR beta sequences accurately predicted the HLA-A and HLA-B alleles for most subjects in the first cohort. Presence/absence analyses assumed roughly uniform sequencing depth across donors, an assumption that may not hold. Most TCR sequences were seen in very few donors, while some public TCRs were found in many individuals. According to the authors, the approach could potentially be generalized to other disease states and immunological phenotypes.

The TCR comes from a woman aged 50 to 60 in good health and CMV-seronegative. Recombination linked TRBV27 to TRBJ1-1; the D region possibly corresponds to TRBD1 (5 bases align). Sequencing input: PBMCs. The CDR3 protein: CASSLSRAGRTEAFF. The DNA sequence is as follows: TGTGCCAGCAGTTTATCTCGCGCAGGGAGGACTGAAGCTTTCTTT.